This T cell receptor (beta chain) was captured by sequencing in a study of blood T cell repertoires in COVID-19. The wider study: Whether acute or convalescent, the COVID-19 samples came from the United States, Italy and Spain. T cells, B-cell-depleted T cells, or PBMCs provided the cDNA or gDNA that served as material.

Original analysis: Quantification of nucleated cells was approximated via reference gene primer amplification. The data were produced by immunoSEQ multiplex PCR, yet TCRdb's version contains in-frame clones alone and is incomplete. The V and J calls and clone size were taken over from that table, and D and trimming were inferred from the DNA. The sample shows roughly 230,000 clones, roughly 87% of them seen only once. Germline values: CDR1 SGHRS, CDR2 YFSETQ. The CDR3 spans 15 residues. The ends were cut back, 4 bases at V and 0 bases at J, with 13 bases in the middle. The sample was peripheral blood. This receptor was identified in a woman aged 40 to 50 who had recovered from COVID-19. The chain combines TRBV5-1 with TRBJ1-2; weak D call: TRBD1 (6 bases). DNA for the CDR3: TGCGCCAGCAGCGAGGGGGAGGGAGCTAACTATGGCTACACCTTC. Its translation: CASSEGEGANYGYTF.